This is a list of T cell receptor beta chains from one sample in a study of blood T cell repertoires in COVID-19. Clones were read by immunoSEQ multiplex PCR, and TCRdb kept only the in-frame ones, dropping some. The table lists 150,000 to 200,000 clones, around 80% of them singletons. The sequencing input was peripheral blood. These receptors all come from a woman aged 70-85 years with acute or convalescent COVID-19. Both conserved end residues are part of each CDR3. A D gene is named only where the DNA matches it firmly. Not all rows give a size; the values are once, few, many and, for expanded clones, a class.

J gene	CDR3 length	clone size	V gene	D gene	CDR3 protein	CDR3 DNA
TRBJ2-5	12	.	TRBV12-3/TRBV12-4	.	CASCAGGETQYF	TGTGCCAGCTGTGCGGGCGGGGAGACCCAGTACTTC
TRBJ2-5	15	.	TRBV18	.	CASSPGAAIQETQYF	TGTGCCAGCTCACCAGGGGCGGCAATTCAAGAGACCCAGTACTTC
TRBJ2-3	16	.	TRBV5-7	TRBD1	CASSSWRGQGSDTQYF	TGTGCCAGCAGCTCATGGAGGGGACAGGGATCAGATACGCAGTATTTT
TRBJ2-2	15	.	TRBV7-2	TRBD1	CASSQDRVNTGELFF	TGTGCCAGCAGTCAGGACAGGGTTAATACCGGGGAGCTGTTTTTT
TRBJ2-2	16	.	TRBV27	TRBD1	CASSSQGAGNTGELFF	TGTGCCAGCAGTTCACAGGGGGCAGGGAACACCGGGGAGCTGTTTTTT
TRBJ2-1	16	.	TRBV28	TRBD2	CASEGTGTSGYNEQFF	TGTGCCAGCGAGGGGACCGGGACTAGCGGATACAATGAGCAGTTCTTC
TRBJ2-7	15	.	TRBV14	TRBD2	CASSHPSGRVNEQYF	TGTGCCAGCAGCCATCCTAGCGGGAGGGTAAACGAGCAGTACTTC
TRBJ2-5	14	.	TRBV19	.	CASSSTWYQETQYF	TGTGCCAGTAGTAGTACTTGGTACCAAGAGACCCAGTACTTC
TRBJ2-2	16	.	TRBV7-2	TRBD2	CASSWGSGRSTGELFF	TGTGCCAGCAGCTGGGGGAGCGGGAGATCCACCGGGGAGCTGTTTTTT
TRBJ2-7	16	.	TRBV9	TRBD2	CASSVDGLAVSYEQYF	TGTGCCAGCAGCGTAGACGGGCTAGCGGTTTCCTACGAGCAGTACTTC
TRBJ2-1	15	.	TRBV10-3	TRBD2	CAISVREVSYNEQFF	TGTGCCATCAGTGTCCGGGAGGTGTCCTACAATGAGCAGTTCTTC
TRBJ2-7	14	few	TRBV27	.	CASSTPGQAYEQYF	TGTGCCAGCAGCACACCGGGACAAGCCTACGAGCAGTACTTC
TRBJ2-1	17	.	TRBV5-1	.	CASSHPRDLITYNEQFF	TGCGCCAGCTCCCACCCGCGGGATTTGATTACCTACAATGAGCAGTTCTTC
TRBJ1-6	11	.	TRBV20-1	.	CSALGNSPLHF	TGCAGTGCTCTCGGGAATTCACCCCTCCACTTT
TRBJ2-7	11	.	TRBV6-1	.	CASSEFGEQYF	TGTGCCAGCAGTGAGTTCGGCGAGCAGTACTTC
TRBJ1-2	15	.	TRBV5-1	TRBD1	CASSSGQGAGYGYTF	TGCGCCAGCAGCTCAGGACAGGGGGCGGGCTATGGCTACACCTTC
TRBJ1-1	14	.	TRBV10-2	.	CASSRGSRVTEAFF	TGCGCCAGCAGTCGCGGGTCGAGGGTCACTGAAGCTTTCTTT
TRBJ1-2	14	.	TRBV19	.	CASSHRDLPGGYTF	TGTGCCAGTAGTCACAGGGACCTTCCTGGGGGCTACACCTTC